This T cell receptor (beta chain) was profiled in a study of CD8 T cells in ankylosing spondylitis. Study-level findings and limits: The study identified a TCR beta motif of several highly homologous variants that appeared characteristic of ankylosing spondylitis blood.

TCRdb reprocessed the 5' RACE reads via MiXCR and lists one record per CDR3 protein. Here the sample spans 300,000 to 350,000 distinct CDR3 sequences, about 20% being singletons. With respect to this clonotype: Its cognate antigen is unknown.

Deletions cut 5 bases from V and 4 bases from J, with 14 bases between. Germline V gene sequence: CDR1 DFQATT, CDR2 SNEGSKA (reference sequence). CDR3 length: 14 residues. The J gene is TRBJ2-2, the V gene TRBV20-1, with D tentatively TRBD1 or TRBD2 (5 bases each). The receptor was isolated from a female donor with ankylosing spondylitis or in good health (not recorded which). Sample: blood, either unsorted or a sorted T cell fraction (not recorded which). DNA of the CDR3: TGCAGTGCTCAGGACTTAGGGGCCACCGGGGAGCTGTTTTTT. Protein sequence: CSAQDLGATGELFF.